Each of the 18 T cell receptor beta chains below was sequenced from the same sample in a study of metastatic and nonmetastatic thyroid tumors. There were no patients who had received any treatment before thyroid surgery. TCRdb ran MiXCR on the PCR reads. The data contain approximately 12,000 clones, about 21% of them seen just once; the ten biggest clones take up approximately 15%. Sequenced sample: adjacent normal tissue. These TCRs come from a female donor with papillary thyroid cancer or a benign thyroid nodule (not recorded which). Some clones in this sample may be carry-over from other donors' samples.

As to this clone: One end of the junction is discordant with germline, which a read error may explain. This rearrangement joins TRBV9 to TRBJ2-3; no clear D gene. CDR1 is SGDLS and CDR2 is YYNGEE in the germline V gene. There are 14 residues in the CDR3. DNA of the CDR3: TGTGCCAGCAGCCCTGGGGATGGAACAGATACGAAGTATTTT. It is translated as CASSPGDGTDTKYF.

V gene TRBV6-5 combines with J gene TRBJ1-6; 9 nucleotides match TRBD1. Germline CDR1 is MNHEY and CDR2 is SVGAGI. V trimming: 6 bases; J trimming: 10 bases; junction bases outside the gene matches: 10. The CDR3 totals 15 residues. CDR3 in DNA: TGTGCCAGCAGCTCTCGGACAGGGGCCCGGTCACCCCTCCACTTT. Protein sequence: CASSSRTGARSPLHF.

Concerning this clone: At one boundary the junction diverges from the germline segment, which might be a read error. The V call is TRBV5-1, the J call TRBJ2-2; 9 bases agree with TRBD1. Germline V lookup: CDR1 SGHRS, CDR2 YFSETQ. CDR3 length: 14 amino acids. CDR3 coding DNA: TGCGCCAGCAGCTTCCGGGACAGGGAACGGGAGCTGTTGTTT. This translates into CASSFRDRERELLF.

This clone was found a few times. V is TRBV15 and J is TRBJ2-7, with D perhaps matching TRBD1 (6 bases). This CDR3 has 12 residues. The V end was cut by 1 base, the J end by 6 bases, with 7 bases between. Germline V CDR1 and CDR2: LNHNV, YYDKDF (reference sequence). Here the CDR3 reads CATSRGGGEQYF. CDR3 sequence (DNA): TGTGCCACCAGCAGAGGAGGGGGCGAGCAGTACTTC. The full variable domain, completed using reference TRBV15 and TRBJ2-7, is DAMVIQNPRYQVTQFGKPVTLSCSQTLNHNVMYWYQQKSSQAPKLLFHYYDKDFNNEADTPDNFQSRRPNTSFCFLDIRSPGLGDTAMYLCATSRGGGEQYFGPGTRLTVT.

With respect to this clone: The junction departs from the called germline gene at one end, perhaps through a read error. The chain combines TRBV11-2 with TRBJ2-1; the match to TRBD2 covers 7 bases. From germline, CDR1 is SGHAT and CDR2 FQNNGV. The CDR3 has 16 residues. The CDR3, as DNA: TGTGCCATCAGCTTGGTTTGGACTAGCTCCTACAATGAGCAGTTCTTC. Translation: CAISLVWTSSYNEQFF.

This clone is categorized as medium-sized. The rearrangement uses TRBV6-5 and TRBJ1-2; 9 positions match TRBD1. The CDR3 runs 18 residues. The germline V gene has CDR1 MNHEY and CDR2 SVGAGI. With 4 bases clipped from V and 0 bases from J, the junction kept 12 bases outside the gene matches. The CDR3 loop is CASSSVPGQGFTNYGYTF. The CDR3 bases are TGTGCCAGCAGTTCAGTCCCGGGACAGGGTTTTACTAACTATGGCTACACCTTC.

In its sample, this clone is medium-sized. This chain joins TRBV28 and TRBJ1-2; 7 nucleotides align to TRBD1. This CDR3 is 15 amino acids long. The J segment lost 0 bases and the V segment lost 2 bases, leaving 3 bases of the junction unmatched. Looked up from germline, CDR1 is MDHEN and CDR2 is SYDVKM. The DNA for the CDR3 is TGTGCCAGCAGTTTAGCCCAGGGGGCTAACTATGGCTACACCTTC. Its translation: CASSLAQGANYGYTF.

This chain links TRBV7-9 with TRBJ2-2; D ambiguous. CDR1 and CDR2 (germline): SEHNR, FQNEAQ (reference sequence). The CDR3 sequence is 13 residues long. Trimming removed 5 bases at V and 6 bases at J, with 10 bases between. The CDR3 loop reads CASSRTFAGELFF. The CDR3 bases are TGTGCCAGCAGCCGGACCTTCGCCGGGGAGCTGTTTTTT. The full variable domain, completed using reference TRBV7-9 and TRBJ2-2, is DTGVSQNPRHKITKRGQNVTFRCDPISEHNRLYWYRQTLGQGPEFLTYFQNEAQLEKSRLLSDRFSAERPKGSFSTLEIQRTEQGDSAMYLCASSRTFAGELFFGEGSRLTVL.

In its sample, this clone was seen a few times. The final CDR3 position lacks the conserved phenylalanine or tryptophan, pointing to a likely read error. The V gene is TRBV28, the J gene TRBJ1-4, with 10 bases that match TRBD1. Germline CDR1 and CDR2: MDHEN and SYDVKM. The CDR3 contains 12 residues. The CDR3 loop is CVSRQGAEKLFL. Written as DNA, the CDR3 is TGTGTCAGCAGACAGGGGGCTGAAAAACTGTTTCTT.

The table lists this clone with a few counts. The genes are TRBV10-3 and TRBJ2-7; 8 positions agree with TRBD2. The V gene's germline CDR1 is ENHRY and CDR2 SYGVKD. The trim removed 8 bases at V and 2 bases at J, leaving 2 bases unmatched. There are 12 residues in the CDR3. Here the CDR3 reads CAIGLAPYEQYF. CDR3 coding DNA: TGTGCCATCGGACTAGCCCCCTACGAGCAGTACTTC.

This chain connects TRBV2 to TRBJ1-3; tentatively, D is TRBD1 (5 bases). This CDR3 is built from 13 residues. V was pared by 8 bases and J by 10 bases, with 18 bases between. CDR1 and CDR2 from the germline V gene are SNHLY and FYNNEI. The CDR3 region is CASAYPSGPTIYF. The CDR3 nucleotides read TGTGCCAGCGCGTATCCCTCAGGGCCGACCATATATTTT.

This clone was seen more than once but under ten times. The V gene is TRBV27, the J gene TRBJ2-3; TRBD2 matches at 11 bases. The V and J ends lost 7 bases and 5 bases, in that order; junction bases with no gene match: 11. Germline V lookup: CDR1 MNHEY, CDR2 SMNVEV (reference sequence). The CDR3 contains 16 residues. The CDR3 loop is CASTEILAGELDTQYF. In DNA form, the CDR3 reads TGTGCCAGCACCGAAATACTAGCGGGAGAGTTAGATACGCAGTATTTT.

This clone was counted between two and nine times. This chain joins TRBV10-1 and TRBJ2-3; D might be TRBD2 (5 bases). CDR3 length: 16 amino acids. Trimming removed 0 bases from V and 6 bases from J, with 16 bases in between. CDR1 WNHNN and CDR2 SYGVQD come from the germline V gene (reference sequence). CDR3 sequence: CASSESVLMERDTQYF. CDR3 in DNA: TGCGCCAGCAGTGAGTCTGTACTAATGGAGCGGGATACGCAGTATTTT.

A word on this clone: A single base separates this from a much larger clone, so it may be a read error. The chain uses TRBV4-1 and TRBJ1-2; D gene ambiguous. CDR1 is MGHRA and CDR2 is YSYEKL in the germline V gene. The CDR3 has 16 residues. The CDR3 region is CASGQEVPRSLDGYTF. The DNA for the CDR3 is TGCGCCAGCGGCCAAGAGGTACCCAGGTCCTTGGATGGCTACACCTTC.

This clone was recorded many times. CDR3 DNA: TGCGCCAGCAGCCAAGATCGGGAAAGTTCGGGTGCGCAGTATTTT. Translated: CASSQDRESSGAQYF. V usage is TRBV4-3 and J usage is TRBJ2-3; D possibly corresponds to TRBD2 (5 bases). V dropped 0 bases and J dropped 10 bases, with 17 bases sitting between them. Germline CDR1 LGHNA, CDR2 YSLEER. The CDR3 spans 15 residues.

J is TRBJ1-2 and V is TRBV7-9; D ambiguous. Germline-derived CDR1 and CDR2 are SEHNR and FQNEAQ (reference sequence). Trimming cost V 5 bases and J 2 bases, with 12 bases left between them. The CDR3 consists of 14 residues. The CDR3 region is CASSPSATNYGYTF. The CDR3 DNA reads as TGTGCCAGCAGCCCTTCGGCAACGAACTATGGCTACACCTTC.

In this sample, this clone turned up a few times. V gene TRBV2 combines with J gene TRBJ1-2, with D hard to call. Trimming took off 4 bases at V and 6 bases at J, with 12 bases between the two ends. This CDR3 has 13 residues. CDR1 is SNHLY and CDR2 is FYNNEI in the germline V gene. The CDR3 DNA reads as TGTGCCAGCAGTGTAAAGGGAGGTGATGGCTACACCTTC. Its protein product is CASSVKGGDGYTF.

The chain recombines TRBV2 with TRBJ2-3; D might be TRBD2 (6 bases). Germline V lookup: CDR1 SNHLY, CDR2 FYNNEI. The V gene lost 6 bases and the J gene lost 6 bases, with 19 bases spanning the gap. The CDR3 has 15 residues. CDR3 sequence (DNA): TGTGCCAGCAGCGCCGTGACTAGTTATGGGGATACGCAGTATTTT. Translating it yields CASSAVTSYGDTQYF.